Below are 21 T cell receptor beta chains sequenced from a single sample in a study of T cell repertoires in cytomegalovirus infection. TCRdb passed the reads through MiXCR, listing each CDR3 protein once. Here the sample spans approximately 250,000 distinct CDR3 sequences, over 20% being singletons. Sequencing input: CD8+ T cells from PBMCs. The receptors were sampled from a human donor in good health (CMV status not recorded). Some clones in this sample may be carry-over from other donors' samples.

CDR3 sequence (DNA): TGTGCCAGCAGATTCCAGTCGGCAGCTGAAGCTTTCTTT. This codes for CASRFQSAAEAFF. The chain links TRBV7-3 to TRBJ1-1; D is undetermined. This CDR3 is built from 13 residues. Germline loops: CDR1 SGHTA, CDR2 FQGTGA. V was trimmed by 6 bases and J by 6 bases, leaving 14 bases between them.

The CDR3 DNA reads TGTGCCAGCAGTGATGGGGCAGAGAACACTGAAGCTTTCTTT. Its protein product is CASSDGAENTEAFF. The V gene is TRBV25-1, the J gene TRBJ1-1, with D perhaps matching TRBD1 (5 bases). Germline V CDR1 and CDR2: MGHDK, SYGVNS. The V end lost 3 bases, the J end lost 1 base, and 9 bases lay between the germline ends. The CDR3 spans 14 residues.

This clonotype was counted at least ten times. The chain joins TRBV4-1 to TRBJ2-5; 11 bases agree with TRBD2. V lost 3 bases, J lost 4 bases, and 7 bases stayed unmatched. The CDR3 extends over 16 amino acids. Germline V gene data show CDR1 as MGHRA and CDR2 as YSYEKL. The CDR3 coding sequence is TGCGCCAGCAGCCAGGACCTAGGACTAGCGGGAGAGACCCAGTACTTC. Amino acids: CASSQDLGLAGETQYF.

By frequency in the sample, this clonotype is medium-sized. The rearrangement joins TRBV28 to TRBJ2-5; 7 bases are shared with TRBD1. Germline lookup yields CDR1 MDHEN and CDR2 SYDVKM. Germline trimming cut 3 bases from V and 1 base from J; bases unmatched to any gene: 5. The CDR3 is 15 amino acids. The CDR3 region is CASSFETGLQETQYF. CDR3 in DNA: TGTGCCAGCAGTTTTGAGACAGGGCTCCAAGAGACCCAGTACTTC.

This clonotype was seen only a few times. CDR3 bases: TGTGCCTCCCTCGGGGGAGCGAGGGGCTACACCTTC. Its protein product is CASLGGARGYTF. The chain couples TRBV2 to TRBJ1-2; tentatively, D is TRBD1 (5 bases). V shed 11 bases and J shed 8 bases, with 18 bases lying between them. CDR3 length: 12 amino acids. Germline CDR1 SNHLY, CDR2 FYNNEI.

This clonotype was seen at least ten times. This rearrangement joins TRBV7-6 to TRBJ2-1; D gene unclear. The V and J ends lost 1 base and 0 bases respectively, with 10 bases between them. The CDR3 covers 16 residues. Germline CDR1 reads SGHVS; CDR2 reads FNYEAQ. The CDR3 is CASSLDGTYSYNEQFF. The CDR3 DNA follows: TGTGCCAGCAGCTTAGATGGCACTTACTCCTACAATGAGCAGTTCTTC.

This clonotype was detected many times. This chain connects TRBV12-3 or TRBV12-4 to TRBJ2-2, with D unclear. The CDR3 sequence is 13 residues long. Trimming stripped 6 bases from V and 0 bases from J, with 5 bases between. In nucleotides, the CDR3 is TGTGCCAGCAGCTCCACGAACACCGGGGAGCTGTTTTTT. Its protein product is CASSSTNTGELFF.

The CDR3, as DNA: TGTGCCACCAGTGATTCCAGGAAGCTCCGGGGCTACACCTTC. Translated, it gives CATSDSRKLRGYTF. This chain joins TRBV24-1 and TRBJ1-2; D unclear. With 2 bases removed from V and 8 bases from J, the gap between germline ends came to 14 bases. The CDR3 totals 14 residues. The germline CDR1 and CDR2 sequences are KGHDR and SFDVKD.

This clonotype was picked up many times. This rearrangement joins TRBV2 to TRBJ2-7; 10 positions match TRBD1. Germline CDR1 SNHLY, CDR2 FYNNEI. The trim removed 7 bases at V and 4 bases at J, leaving 10 bases unmatched. The CDR3 spans 15 residues. CDR3 DNA sequence: TGTGCCAGCACTGCACAAGGGACAGGGGAGTACGAGCAGTACTTC. Its protein is CASTAQGTGEYEQYF.

V gene TRBV20-1 combines with J gene TRBJ2-7; D gene unclear. In germline, CDR1 is DFQATT, CDR2 SNEGSKA (reference sequence). Deletions cut 0 bases from V and 0 bases from J, with 6 bases between. This CDR3 contains 13 residues. CDR3 in amino acids: CSARDRISYEQYF. The CDR3, as DNA: TGCAGTGCTAGAGATAGGATCTCCTACGAGCAGTACTTC.

The chain joins TRBV2 to TRBJ2-5, with 10 bases aligning to TRBD2. The germline V gene has CDR1 SNHLY and CDR2 FYNNEI. V shed 4 bases and J 2 bases; nucleotides not matched to a gene: 4. The CDR3 loop spans 15 amino acids. The CDR3 here is CASSGLAGSQETQYF. Written as DNA, the CDR3 is TGTGCCAGCAGTGGACTAGCGGGCTCGCAAGAGACCCAGTACTTC.

V usage is TRBV19 and J usage is TRBJ2-7; tentatively, D is TRBD2 (5 bases). Germline CDR1 LNHDA, CDR2 SQIVND (reference sequence). CDR3 length equals 12 residues. V was cut by 5 bases and J by 10 bases, with 15 bases left in between. The CDR3: CASSSPGGPQYF. CDR3 bases: TGTGCCAGTAGTTCCCCGGGCGGGCCACAGTACTTC.

This clonotype has a handful of counts. This chain links TRBV12-3 or TRBV12-4 with TRBJ2-1; possible D gene TRBD2, 6 bases. The V gene lost 6 bases and the J gene lost 7 bases, with 19 bases spanning the gap. The CDR3 contains 15 residues. CDR3 loop: CASSLTSPRANEQFF. CDR3 sequence (DNA): TGTGCCAGCAGCCTGACTAGTCCCCGCGCGAATGAGCAGTTCTTC.

This clonotype turned up a few times. This CDR3 reads CASSLGPINTDTQYF. CDR3 DNA sequence: TGTGCCAGCAGCCTAGGACCTATTAACACAGATACGCAGTATTTT. The J gene is TRBJ2-3, the V gene TRBV7-2; D unresolved. V was pared by 5 bases and J by 2 bases, with 14 bases between. Germline loops: CDR1 SGHTA, CDR2 FQGNSA. This CDR3 spans 15 amino acids.

The rearrangement uses TRBV27 and TRBJ2-1; the match to TRBD2 covers 10 bases. The V gene's germline CDR1 is MNHEY and CDR2 SMNVEV (reference sequence). Losses at the gene ends were 0 bases for V and 8 bases for J; bases not matched to a gene: 4. The CDR3 extends over 15 amino acids. Written as DNA, the CDR3 is TGTGCCAGCAGTTTATCGCTAGCGGGGGAGGATGAGCAGTTCTTC. This codes for CASSLSLAGEDEQFF.

This clonotype was seen a few times. The J gene is TRBJ2-7, the V gene TRBV18; D gene uncertain. The V end lost 6 bases, the J end lost 6 bases, and 24 bases lay between the germline ends. The CDR3 has 16 residues. The germline V gene encodes CDR1 KGHSH and CDR2 LQKENI. CDR3 coding DNA: TGTGCCAGCTCCATGGCCTGGGAAGGGCCGGTAGGCGAGCAGTACTTC. Its protein is CASSMAWEGPVGEQYF.

The CDR3 bases are TGTGCCAGTAGTATAGACTGGACTGGCTTATTCGGCTACACCTTC. Amino acids: CASSIDWTGLFGYTF. The chain carries TRBV19 and TRBJ1-2; D is unresolved. V was shortened by 0 bases and J by 8 bases, with 16 bases between the two germline ends. The germline CDR1 and CDR2 sequences are LNHDA and SQIVND (reference sequence). The length of the CDR3 is 15 residues.

This clonotype was observed a handful of times. This chain connects TRBV7-9 to TRBJ1-2; TRBD1 agrees at 8 bases. There are 15 residues in the CDR3. Germline CDR1 SEHNR, CDR2 FQNEAQ (reference sequence). The V gene end was trimmed by 5 bases and the J gene end by 1 base; junction bases not matched to a gene: 6. CDR3 in amino acids: CASSPRTGFNYGYTF. CDR3 nucleotides: TGTGCCAGCAGCCCGCGGACAGGGTTTAACTATGGCTACACCTTC.

V gene TRBV18 combines with J gene TRBJ2-1, with D maybe TRBD2 (6 bases). V lost 2 bases to trimming and J lost 3 bases, with 11 bases between them. Germline CDR1 KGHSH, CDR2 LQKENI. This CDR3 region has 15 residues. CDR3 residues: CASSPIGGHYNEQFF. DNA for the CDR3: TGTGCCAGCTCACCAATCGGGGGTCACTACAATGAGCAGTTCTTC. The full variable domain, with the rest looked up from reference TRBV18 and TRBJ2-1, is NAGVMQNPRHLVRRRGQEARLRCSPMKGHSHVYWYRQLPEEGLKFMVYLQKENIIDESGMPKERFSAEFPKEGPSILRIQQVVRGDSAAYFCASSPIGGHYNEQFFGPGTRLTVL.

Worth noting for this clonotype: The germline gene is not matched at one end of the junction; a read error may be the cause. The rearrangement links TRBV5-3 to TRBJ1-1, with D possibly TRBD1 on 5 matching bases. TRBV5-3 carries the ORF label, with uncertain function. The CDR3 runs 15 residues. CDR3 coding DNA: TGTGCCAGCAGCTTGGATGGGGGTTTTAACACTGAAGCTTTCTTT. It yields the protein CASSLDGGFNTEAFF.

This clonotype was counted many times. The chain joins TRBV9 to TRBJ2-7; tentatively, D is TRBD2 (5 bases). Trimming pared 4 bases from V and 0 bases from J, leaving 11 bases between. In germline, CDR1 is SGDLS, CDR2 YYNGEE. The length of the CDR3 is 14 residues. In DNA form, the CDR3 reads TGTGCCAGCAGCCCCTCCGGGGACTCCTACGAGCAGTACTTC. This codes for CASSPSGDSYEQYF. The full variable domain, completed using reference TRBV9 and TRBJ2-7, is DSGVTQTPKHLITATGQRVTLRCSPRSGDLSVYWYQQSLDQGLQFLIQYYNGEERAKGNILERFSAQQFPDLHSELNLSSLELGDSALYFCASSPSGDSYEQYFGPGTRLTVT.